A single sample gave rise to the 20 T cell receptor beta chains below, sequenced in a study of blood T cell repertoires in COVID-19. Clones were read by immunoSEQ multiplex PCR, and TCRdb kept only the in-frame ones, dropping some. Here the sample spans about 71,000 clones, more than 70% being singletons. Sequenced material: peripheral blood. The receptors derive from a man between 45 and 60 years old with active COVID-19.

The rearrangement links TRBV5-1 to TRBJ2-1; 8 bases map to TRBD2. Germline V gives CDR1 SGHRS, CDR2 YFSETQ. The V segment lost 1 base and the J segment 8 bases; nucleotides outside the gene matches: 8. The CDR3 loop spans 15 amino acids. The CDR3 sequence is CASSLYGRAEDEQFF. CDR3 nucleotide sequence: TGCGCCAGCAGCTTGTACGGGAGGGCCGAAGATGAGCAGTTCTTC.

V gene TRBV5-5 combines with J gene TRBJ1-5; 9 bases match TRBD1. The germline V gene has CDR1 SGHKS and CDR2 YYEKEE (reference sequence). This CDR3 contains 16 residues. J lost 7 bases, V lost 4 bases, and 12 bases had no gene match. CDR3 coding DNA: TGTGCCAGCAGCATCGGGACAGGGAGGAGGAGACAGCCCCAGCATTTT. Its protein product is CASSIGTGRRRQPQHF.

The genes are TRBV10-3 and TRBJ2-7; possible D gene TRBD2, 6 bases. Germline V lookup: CDR1 ENHRY, CDR2 SYGVKD. This CDR3 spans 14 amino acids. Trimming removed 4 bases at V and 0 bases at J, with 10 bases between. The CDR3 DNA sequence: TGTGCCATCAGTGGGGGGGACCGCTCCTACGAGCAGTACTTC. Residues: CAISGGDRSYEQYF.

This CDR3 is CASSVETQGTLPAFF. As DNA, the CDR3 is TGTGCCAGCAGCGTAGAAACCCAGGGCACCCTCCCTGCTTTCTTT. The J gene is TRBJ1-1, the V gene TRBV9; D might be TRBD1 (5 bases). CDR1 is SGDLS and CDR2 is YYNGEE in the germline V gene. This CDR3 has 15 residues. V was shortened by 0 bases and J by 11 bases, with 20 bases between the two germline ends.

V gene TRBV5-6 combines with J gene TRBJ1-4; D is perhaps TRBD1 (6 bases). This CDR3 is built from 15 residues. Germline V CDR1 and CDR2: SGHDT, YYEEEE. With 1 base removed from V and 5 bases from J, the gap between germline ends came to 12 bases. CDR3 protein: CASSLRQGLNEKLFF. CDR3 bases: TGTGCCAGCAGCTTGAGGCAGGGGCTAAATGAAAAACTGTTTTTT.

The V gene is TRBV25-1, the J gene TRBJ1-3; no clear D gene. Germline CDR1 MGHDK, CDR2 SYGVNS. Trimming pared 4 bases from V and 0 bases from J, leaving 16 bases between. This CDR3 region has 17 residues. Written as DNA, the CDR3 is TGTGCCAGCAGTGCAGGCCAGATCGGCCTCTCTGGAAACACCATATATTTT. Protein sequence: CASSAGQIGLSGNTIYF.

V is TRBV3-1 (or the pseudogene TRBV3-2) and J is TRBJ2-1; a possible D gene is TRBD1 (5 bases). The germline V and J ends were trimmed by 3 bases and 7 bases, with 10 bases remaining between them. The CDR3 is 13 residues long. Germline V gene lookup returns CDR1 LGHDT and CDR2 YNNKEL (reference sequence). CDR3: CASSQDDRNEQFF. In DNA form, the CDR3 reads TGTGCCAGCAGCCAGGACGACAGAAATGAGCAGTTCTTC.

The rearrangement joins TRBV6-5 to TRBJ2-3; TRBD2 agrees at 9 bases. CDR3 size: 14 residues. Germline trimming cut 7 bases from V and 0 bases from J; bases unmatched to any gene: 2. CDR1 and CDR2 from the germline V gene are MNHEY and SVGAGI. The DNA for the CDR3 is TGTGCCAGCATGGCGGGGGGGAGCACAGATACGCAGTATTTT. Protein: CASMAGGSTDTQYF.

This clone was seen a few times. CDR3 bases: TGTGCCAGCGGGGGACTGGGGAACACCGGGGAGCTGTTTTTT. This encodes CASGGLGNTGELFF. The chain joins TRBV2 to TRBJ2-2, with a tentative D call TRBD2 (6 bases). V lost 8 bases, J lost 1 base, and 11 bases lay in between. This CDR3 has 14 residues. From germline, CDR1 is SNHLY and CDR2 FYNNEI.

The chain has TRBV5-1 and TRBJ1-4; D possibly corresponds to TRBD1 (5 bases). Germline values: CDR1 SGHRS, CDR2 YFSETQ. The length of the CDR3 is 13 residues. Trimming left V 8 bases short and J 5 bases short, with 13 bases between. The CDR3 here is CASMGLGNEKLFF. The CDR3 region has the DNA TGCGCCAGTATGGGGCTGGGGAATGAAAAACTGTTTTTT. The full variable domain, with the rest looked up from reference TRBV5-1 and TRBJ1-4, is KAGVTQTPRYLIKTRGQQVTLSCSPISGHRSVSWYQQTPGQGLQFLFEYFSETQRNKGNFPGRFSGRQFSNSRSEMNVSTLELGDSALYLCASMGLGNEKLFFGSGTQLSVL.

The genes are TRBV5-1 and TRBJ2-4; 15 nucleotides align to TRBD2. The ends lost 0 bases at V and 7 bases at J; junction bases unmatched: 14. The CDR3 sequence is 20 residues long. Germline loops: CDR1 SGHRS, CDR2 YFSETQ. The CDR3 sequence is CASSLVGGLGTSGRRNIQYF. The DNA for the CDR3 is TGCGCCAGCAGCTTGGTGGGCGGCCTCGGGACTAGCGGGAGGAGGAACATTCAGTACTTC.

The chain carries TRBV18 and TRBJ1-3; D possibly corresponds to TRBD1 (6 bases). Germline loops: CDR1 KGHSH, CDR2 LQKENI. CDR3 size: 15 residues. V lost 4 bases, J lost 0 bases, and 10 bases lay in between. This CDR3 is CASSLADSSGNTIYF. The CDR3 DNA sequence: TGTGCCAGCTCACTCGCGGACAGCTCTGGAAACACCATATATTTT. Full variable domain (rest looked up from reference TRBV18 and TRBJ1-3): NAGVMQNPRHLVRRRGQEARLRCSPMKGHSHVYWYRQLPEEGLKFMVYLQKENIIDESGMPKERFSAEFPKEGPSILRIQQVVRGDSAAYFCASSLADSSGNTIYFGEGSWLTVV.

The chain combines TRBV7-9 with TRBJ1-1; 10 nucleotides agree with TRBD1. The V gene end was trimmed by 2 bases and the J gene end by 3 bases; junction bases not matched to a gene: 9. The CDR3 extends over 17 amino acids. Germline V CDR1 and CDR2: SEHNR, FQNEAQ (reference sequence). The chain's CDR3 is CASSLRDRGFKDTEAFF. The CDR3 DNA is TGTGCCAGCAGCTTAAGGGACAGGGGATTTAAAGACACTGAAGCTTTCTTT.

This chain connects TRBV20-1 to TRBJ2-1; 7 bases map to TRBD2. Germline V gene sequence: CDR1 DFQATT, CDR2 SNEGSKA (reference sequence). After removal of 3 bases from V and 8 bases from J, the junction contained 13 bases not matched to a gene. The CDR3 is 15 residues long. The CDR3 bases are TGCAGTGCTAGTCCCATGGACCGCGGGAGCGATGAGCAGTTCTTC. Amino acid sequence: CSASPMDRGSDEQFF.

This chain links TRBV5-1 with TRBJ1-1, with D unresolved. Germline V gene lookup returns CDR1 SGHRS and CDR2 YFSETQ. V was shortened by 7 bases and J by 5 bases, with 18 bases between the two germline ends. The CDR3 sequence is 14 residues long. CDR3 nucleotides: TGCGCCAGCGCTAAAGGAGACCTCGGGACTGAAGCTTTCTTT. Its protein is CASAKGDLGTEAFF.

This clone was found once. The chain employs TRBV4-2 and TRBJ2-3, with 9 bases that match TRBD2. Germline V gene sequence: CDR1 LGHNA, CDR2 YNFKEQ. The CDR3 is 15 amino acids. The V and J ends lost 6 bases and 4 bases, in that order; junction bases with no gene match: 8. DNA for the CDR3: TGTGCCAGCAGGGACAAAGCGGGGGGCCCAGATACGCAGTATTTT. As protein: CASRDKAGGPDTQYF.

The chain combines TRBV5-1 with TRBJ2-1, with 8 bases that match TRBD2. Germline trimming cut 0 bases from V and 6 bases from J; bases unmatched to any gene: 11. Germline V CDR1 and CDR2: SGHRS, YFSETQ. This CDR3 has 17 amino acids. Here the CDR3 DNA reads TGCGCCAGCAGCTTGGGGATAAGCTCCGGGACTAGCAATGAGCAGTTCTTC. Translation: CASSLGISSGTSNEQFF.

This sequence joins TRBV5-4 and TRBJ2-3, with unresolved D. V was clipped by 1 base and J by 4 bases, with 10 bases between them. CDR3 size: 14 residues. CDR1 and CDR2 from the germline V gene are SGHNT and YYREEE (reference sequence). CDR3 nucleotide sequence: TGTGCCAGCAGCTTGTGGGTAGCATCAGATACGCAGTATTTT. This gives the protein CASSLWVASDTQYF.

The sample holds one count of this clone. This rearrangement joins TRBV6-2 or TRBV6-3 to TRBJ1-2; D is possibly TRBD1 (6 bases). The CDR3 loop spans 15 amino acids. Germline lookup yields CDR1 MNHEY and CDR2 SVGEGT. V was trimmed by 6 bases and J by 4 bases, leaving 18 bases between them. The DNA of the CDR3 is TGTGCCAGCAGCGACATCCGGACAGCCCTCTATGGCTACACCTTC. It is translated as CASSDIRTALYGYTF.

The chain is built from TRBV27 and TRBJ2-2, with D maybe TRBD1 (5 bases). Germline assignment: CDR1 MNHEY and CDR2 SMNVEV (reference sequence). This CDR3 region has 15 residues. Trimming left V 2 bases short and J 2 bases short, with 9 bases between. CDR3 region: CASSLRGRNTGELFF. In nucleotides, the CDR3 is TGTGCCAGCAGTTTAAGGGGCAGAAACACCGGGGAGCTGTTTTTT.